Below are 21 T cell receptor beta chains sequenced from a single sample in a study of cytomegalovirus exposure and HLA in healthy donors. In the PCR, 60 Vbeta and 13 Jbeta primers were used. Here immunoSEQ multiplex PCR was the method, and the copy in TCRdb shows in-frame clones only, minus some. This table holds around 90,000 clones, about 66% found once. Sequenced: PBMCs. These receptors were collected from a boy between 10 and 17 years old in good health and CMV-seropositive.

CDR3 in amino acids: CASSVEHGELFF. DNA of the CDR3: TGTGCCAGCAGCGTAGAACACGGGGAGCTGTTTTTT. The J gene is TRBJ2-2, the V gene TRBV9; no firm D call. V gave up 0 bases and J gave up 7 bases, with 4 bases separating them. Per germline, CDR1 SGDLS and CDR2 YYNGEE. The CDR3 is 12 amino acids.

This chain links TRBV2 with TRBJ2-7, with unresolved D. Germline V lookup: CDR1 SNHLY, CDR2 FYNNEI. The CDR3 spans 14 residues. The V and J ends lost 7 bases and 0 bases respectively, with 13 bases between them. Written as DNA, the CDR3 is TGTGCCAGCACTATATCGATAACCTCCTACGAGCAGTACTTC. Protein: CASTISITSYEQYF.

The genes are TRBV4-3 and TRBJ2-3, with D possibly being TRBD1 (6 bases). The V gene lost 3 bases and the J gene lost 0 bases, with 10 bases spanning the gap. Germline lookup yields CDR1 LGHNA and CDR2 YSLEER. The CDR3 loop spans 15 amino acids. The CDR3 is CASSHKTGSTDTQYF. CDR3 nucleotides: TGCGCCAGCAGCCACAAGACAGGTAGCACAGATACGCAGTATTTT.

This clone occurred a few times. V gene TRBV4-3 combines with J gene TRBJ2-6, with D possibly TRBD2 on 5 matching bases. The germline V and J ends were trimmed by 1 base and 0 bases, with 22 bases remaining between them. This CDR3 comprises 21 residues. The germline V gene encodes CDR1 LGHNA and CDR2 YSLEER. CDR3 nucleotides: TGCGCCAGCAGCCAAGGTCCCCCGATGAGAGGGCTCAGCTCTGGGGCCAACGTCCTGACTTTC. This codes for CASSQGPPMRGLSSGANVLTF.

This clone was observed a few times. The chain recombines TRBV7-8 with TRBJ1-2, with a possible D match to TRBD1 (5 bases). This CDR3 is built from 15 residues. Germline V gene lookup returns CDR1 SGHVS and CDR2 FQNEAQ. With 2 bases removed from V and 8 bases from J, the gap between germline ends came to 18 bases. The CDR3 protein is CASSLLRTGAGGYTF. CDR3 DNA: TGTGCCAGCAGCTTATTACGAACTGGGGCAGGCGGCTACACCTTC. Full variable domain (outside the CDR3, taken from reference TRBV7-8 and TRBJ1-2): GAGVSQSPRYKVAKRGQDVALRCDPISGHVSLFWYQQALGQGPEFLTYFQNEAQLDKSGLPSDRFFAERPEGSVSTLKIQRTQQEDSAVYLCASSLLRTGAGGYTFGSGTRLTVV.

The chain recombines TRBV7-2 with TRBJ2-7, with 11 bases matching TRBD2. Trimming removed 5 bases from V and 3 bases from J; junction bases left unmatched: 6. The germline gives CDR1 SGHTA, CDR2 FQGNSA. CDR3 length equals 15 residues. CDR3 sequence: CASSPRGLADYEQYF. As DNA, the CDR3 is TGTGCCAGCAGCCCACGGGGACTAGCGGACTACGAGCAGTACTTC.

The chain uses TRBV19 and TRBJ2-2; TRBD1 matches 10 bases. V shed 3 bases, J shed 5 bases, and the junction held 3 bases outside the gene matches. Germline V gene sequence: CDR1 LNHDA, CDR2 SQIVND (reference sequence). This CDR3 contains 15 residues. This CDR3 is CASSIDRGRTGELFF. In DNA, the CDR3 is TGTGCCAGTAGTATCGACAGGGGGCGTACCGGGGAGCTGTTTTTT. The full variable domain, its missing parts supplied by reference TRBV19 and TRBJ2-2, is DGGITQSPKYLFRKEGQNVTLSCEQNLNHDAMYWYRQDPGQGLRLIYYSQIVNDFQKGDIAEGYSVSREKKESFPLTVTSAQKNPTAFYLCASSIDRGRTGELFFGEGSRLTVL.

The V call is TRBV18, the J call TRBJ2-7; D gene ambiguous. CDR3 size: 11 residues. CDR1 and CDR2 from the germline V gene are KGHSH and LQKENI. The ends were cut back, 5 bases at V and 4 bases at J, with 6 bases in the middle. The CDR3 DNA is TGTGCCAGCTCATCAATTTACGAGCAGTACTTC. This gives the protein CASSSIYEQYF.

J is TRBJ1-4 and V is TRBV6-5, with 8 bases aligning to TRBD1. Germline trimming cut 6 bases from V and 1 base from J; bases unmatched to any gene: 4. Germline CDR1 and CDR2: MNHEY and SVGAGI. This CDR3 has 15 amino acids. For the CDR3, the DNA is TGTGCCAGCAGCCAAGACAGGGGAACTAATGAAAAACTGTTTTTT. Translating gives CASSQDRGTNEKLFF.

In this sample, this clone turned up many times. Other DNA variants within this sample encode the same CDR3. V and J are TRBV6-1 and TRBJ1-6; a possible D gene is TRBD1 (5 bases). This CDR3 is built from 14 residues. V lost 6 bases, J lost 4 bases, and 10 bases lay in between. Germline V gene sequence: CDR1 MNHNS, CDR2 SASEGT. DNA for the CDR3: TGTGCCAGCAGCGCGGGGCCATATAATTCACCCCTCCACTTT. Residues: CASSAGPYNSPLHF.

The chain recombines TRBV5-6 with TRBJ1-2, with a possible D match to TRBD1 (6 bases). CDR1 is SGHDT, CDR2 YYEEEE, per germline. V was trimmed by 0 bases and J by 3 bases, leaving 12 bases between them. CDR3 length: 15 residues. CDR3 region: CASSLGGGRYYGYTF. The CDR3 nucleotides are TGTGCCAGCAGCTTGGGTGGGGGCAGGTACTATGGCTACACCTTC.

The CDR3 DNA reads as TGTGCCTGGGGACAGGGGAACTCCTACGAGCAGTACTTC. Translation: CAWGQGNSYEQYF. The V call is TRBV30, the J call TRBJ2-7; 9 bases agree with TRBD1. Germline CDR1 reads GTSNPN; CDR2 reads SVGIG (reference sequence). CDR3 length: 13 residues. The trim removed 5 bases at V and 0 bases at J, leaving 2 bases unmatched.

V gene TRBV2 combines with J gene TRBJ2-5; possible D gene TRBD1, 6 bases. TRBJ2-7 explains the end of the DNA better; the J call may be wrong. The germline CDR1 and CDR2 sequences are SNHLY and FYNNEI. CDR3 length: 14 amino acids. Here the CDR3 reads CASAPRDNSYEQYF. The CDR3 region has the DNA TGTGCCAGCGCCCCCCGGGACAACTCCTACGAGCAGTACTTC.

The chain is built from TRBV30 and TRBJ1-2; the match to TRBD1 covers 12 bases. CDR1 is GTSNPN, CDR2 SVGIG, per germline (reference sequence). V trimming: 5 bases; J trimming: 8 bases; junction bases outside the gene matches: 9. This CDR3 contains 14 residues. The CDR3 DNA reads TGTGCCTGGGGACCGGGACAGGGGGCGTCAGGCTACACCTTC. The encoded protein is CAWGPGQGASGYTF.

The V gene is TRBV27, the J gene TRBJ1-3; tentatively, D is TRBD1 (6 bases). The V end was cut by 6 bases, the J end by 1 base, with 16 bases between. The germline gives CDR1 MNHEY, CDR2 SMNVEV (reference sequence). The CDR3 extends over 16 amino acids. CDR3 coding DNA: TGTGCCAGCAGGCCGGGACAAGTCGTTTCTGGAAACACCATATATTTT. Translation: CASRPGQVVSGNTIYF.

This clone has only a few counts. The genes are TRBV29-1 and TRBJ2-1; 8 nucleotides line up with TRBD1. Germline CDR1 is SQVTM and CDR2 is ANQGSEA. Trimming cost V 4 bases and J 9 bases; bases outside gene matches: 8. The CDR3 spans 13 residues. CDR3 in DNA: TGCAGCGTTGGTCAGGGGGCTCGTTTTGAGCAGTTCTTC. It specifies CSVGQGARFEQFF.

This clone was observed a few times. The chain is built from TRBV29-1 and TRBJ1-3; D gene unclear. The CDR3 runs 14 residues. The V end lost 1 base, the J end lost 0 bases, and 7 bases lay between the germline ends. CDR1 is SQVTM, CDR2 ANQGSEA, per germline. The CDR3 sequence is CSVEGSTSGNTIYF. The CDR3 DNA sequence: TGCAGCGTTGAAGGGAGCACCTCTGGAAACACCATATATTTT.

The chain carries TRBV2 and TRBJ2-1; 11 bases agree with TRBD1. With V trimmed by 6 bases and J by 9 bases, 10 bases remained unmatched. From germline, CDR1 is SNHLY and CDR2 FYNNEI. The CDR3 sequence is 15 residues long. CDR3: CASRNRDRGVGEQFF. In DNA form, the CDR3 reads TGTGCCAGCAGAAACCGGGACAGGGGGGTGGGTGAGCAGTTCTTC.

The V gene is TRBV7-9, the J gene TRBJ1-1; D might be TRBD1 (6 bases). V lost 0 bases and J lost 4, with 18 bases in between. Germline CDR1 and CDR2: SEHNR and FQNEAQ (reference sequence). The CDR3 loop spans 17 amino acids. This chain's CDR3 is CASSLAEGSGASTEAFF. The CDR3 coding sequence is TGTGCCAGCAGCTTAGCCGAGGGTTCAGGGGCTAGCACTGAAGCTTTCTTT.

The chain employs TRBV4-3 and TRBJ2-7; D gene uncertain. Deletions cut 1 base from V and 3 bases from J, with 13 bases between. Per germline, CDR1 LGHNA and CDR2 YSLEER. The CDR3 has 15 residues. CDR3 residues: CASSQGTENIYEQYF. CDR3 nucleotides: TGCGCCAGCAGCCAAGGAACAGAGAACATCTACGAGCAGTACTTC.

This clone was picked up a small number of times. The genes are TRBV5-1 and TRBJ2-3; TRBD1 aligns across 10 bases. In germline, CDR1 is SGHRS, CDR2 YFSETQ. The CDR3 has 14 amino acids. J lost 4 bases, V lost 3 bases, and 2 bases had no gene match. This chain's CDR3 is CASSSGQGADTQYF. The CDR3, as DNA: TGCGCCAGCAGCTCCGGACAGGGGGCAGATACGCAGTATTTT.